The rows below give T cell receptor beta chains drawn from one sample of a study of T cells in Graves' hyperthyroidism and ophthalmopathy. TCRdb processed the multiplex PCR reads anew with MiXCR; each CDR3 protein has one entry. The table has about 560,000 distinct CDR3 sequences, about 43% seen once. Sequencing used peripheral blood or thyroid tissue (not recorded which). The receptors come from a woman younger than 35 with Graves' hyperthyroidism. Both conserved end residues are part of each CDR3. The D gene is left open where the match is weak. Expanded clones are given a class, and other clones once, few, many or no size at all.

D gene,J gene,clone size,V gene,CDR3 length,CDR3 protein,CDR3 DNA
NA,TRBJ1-3,many,TRBV2,12,CASVRGGNTIYF,TGTGCCAGCGTTCGGGGAGGAAACACCATATATTTT
NA,TRBJ2-7,NA,TRBV6-1,11,CASKDSDEQYF,TGTGCCAGCAAAGATAGCGACGAGCAGTACTTC
TRBD1,TRBJ1-1,many,TRBV29-1,15,CSASLPGGWNTEAFF,TGCAGCGCATCTTTACCAGGGGGATGGAACACTGAAGCTTTCTTT
TRBD1,TRBJ2-7,NA,TRBV7-6,13,CASSRGRVREQYF,TGTGCCAGCAGCAGGGGGCGCGTGCGAGAGCAGTACTTC
NA,TRBJ2-7,many,TRBV29-1,12,CSVEVRVAEQYF,TGCAGCGTTGAGGTCAGGGTGGCCGAGCAGTACTTC
NA,TRBJ2-7,few,TRBV10-3,13,CAIRTVSSYEQYF,TGTGCCATCAGGACAGTCAGCTCCTACGAGCAGTACTTC
TRBD1,TRBJ2-7,NA,TRBV5-1,16,CASSLEATGGPYEQYF,TGCGCCAGCAGCTTGGAGGCGACAGGGGGCCCCTACGAGCAGTACTTC
NA,TRBJ1-2,NA,TRBV20-1,13,CSASGGRWYGYTF,TGCAGTGCTAGTGGGGGGCGCTGGTATGGCTACACCTTC
NA,TRBJ2-7,NA,TRBV29-1,10,CSLVGYEQYF,TGCAGCTTAGTCGGGTACGAGCAGTACTTC
NA,TRBJ2-7,once,TRBV2,13,CASSGPQGYEQYF,TGTGCCAGCAGTGGACCGCAGGGGTACGAGCAGTACTTC
NA,TRBJ1-6,many,TRBV7-6,15,CASSLWGKSNSPLHF,TGTGCCAGCAGCTTGTGGGGAAAGAGCAATTCACCCCTCCACTTT
NA,TRBJ2-7,NA,TRBV10-3,13,CAISERGADEQYF,TGTGCCATCAGTGAGAGGGGCGCAGATGAGCAGTACTTC
NA,TRBJ1-5,NA,TRBV29-1,12,CSVDNPGQPQHF,TGCAGCGTTGACAACCCGGGGCAGCCCCAGCATTTT
NA,TRBJ2-5,many,TRBV29-1,13,CSVEKGGLETQYF,TGCAGCGTTGAGAAGGGGGGTCTGGAGACCCAGTACTTC
TRBD1,TRBJ1-1,NA,TRBV29-1,15,CSVRSDRGLGTEAFF,TGCAGCGTTAGGTCGGACAGGGGGCTCGGAACCGAAGCTTTCTTT
NA,TRBJ1-1,NA,TRBV7-9,14,CASSPFSRRNEAFF,TGTGCCAGCAGCCCCTTTTCGCGGCGTAATGAAGCTTTCTTT
TRBD2,TRBJ2-2,few,TRBV2,15,CASSFLAGGGGELFF,TGTGCCAGCAGTTTTCTAGCGGGAGGCGGCGGGGAGCTGTTTTTT
TRBD1,TRBJ2-7,NA,TRBV2,13,CASSPDRDDEQYF,TGTGCCAGCTCACCGGACAGGGATGACGAGCAGTACTTC
NA,TRBJ1-4,NA,TRBV29-1,13,CSVAPTSGEKLFF,TGCAGCGTTGCGCCCACTAGCGGTGAAAAACTGTTTTTT
TRBD1,TRBJ1-2,NA,TRBV7-9,14,CASRLDRALYGYTF,TGTGCCAGCCGCCTCGACAGGGCCCTCTATGGCTACACCTTC
NA,TRBJ1-2,many,TRBV7-9,13,CASSSETEYGYTF,TGTGCCAGCAGCTCGGAAACAGAGTATGGCTACACCTTC
TRBD1,TRBJ2-5,NA,TRBV29-1,13,CSAGTGGAQTQYF,TGCAGCGCAGGGACAGGGGGCGCGCAGACCCAGTACTTC
NA,TRBJ2-2,NA,TRBV10-3,13,CAIPRTTRGELFF,TGTGCCATTCCTAGGACAACAAGGGGGGAGCTGTTTTTT
TRBD1,TRBJ1-4,NA,TRBV10-3,14,CAISAGQGGEKLFF,TGTGCCATCAGCGCTGGACAGGGAGGTGAAAAACTGTTTTTT
TRBD1,TRBJ1-1,NA,TRBV10-3,14,CAISGTAGGTEAFF,TGTGCCATCAGTGGAACGGCAGGGGGCACTGAAGCTTTCTTT
NA,TRBJ1-5,NA,TRBV7-9,16,CASSAVTGGGNQPQHF,TGTGCCAGCAGTGCAGTGACAGGAGGTGGCAATCAGCCCCAGCATTTT
TRBD1,TRBJ1-1,many,TRBV19,14,CASSWTGLNTEAFF,TGTGCCAGCAGCTGGACAGGGTTGAACACTGAAGCTTTCTTT
TRBD2,TRBJ2-7,few,TRBV11-3,14,CASEGLAGVGEQYF,TGTGCCAGTGAAGGACTAGCGGGAGTTGGCGAGCAGTACTTC
TRBD1,TRBJ1-2,NA,TRBV24-1,15,CASSPYGQGAYGYTF,TGTGCCAGCAGTCCCTATGGACAGGGCGCCTATGGCTACACCTTC
NA,TRBJ1-1,many,TRBV2,13,CATSQVMNTEAFF,TGTGCCACCAGCCAGGTCATGAACACTGAAGCTTTCTTT
NA,TRBJ1-6,few,TRBV2,16,CASSELTATYNSPLHF,TGTGCCAGCAGTGAACTCACGGCTACCTATAATTCACCCCTCCACTTT
NA,TRBJ2-5,NA,TRBV29-1,12,CSVEDSGRTQYF,TGCAGCGTTGAAGATAGCGGCCGGACCCAGTACTTC
TRBD1,TRBJ1-1,many,TRBV7-9,13,CASSFTGGTEAFF,TGTGCCAGCAGCTTCACAGGGGGCACTGAAGCTTTCTTT
NA,TRBJ2-2,few,TRBV7-8,12,CASTVGAGELFF,TGTGCCAGCACAGTGGGCGCCGGGGAGCTGTTTTTT
NA,TRBJ1-2,many,TRBV2,12,CASSPTENGYTF,TGTGCCAGCAGTCCGACAGAGAATGGCTACACCTTC
NA,TRBJ1-1,many,TRBV10-3,13,CAIKGVENTEAFF,TGTGCCATCAAAGGGGTTGAGAACACTGAAGCTTTCTTT
TRBD1,TRBJ1-2,many,TRBV12-3/TRBV12-4,15,CASSPRGGQDYGYTF,TGTGCCAGCAGTCCCAGAGGGGGACAGGACTATGGCTACACCTTC
NA,TRBJ2-7,NA,TRBV7-2,14,CASSQEFWTYEQYF,TGCGCCAGCAGCCAAGAGTTTTGGACTTACGAGCAGTACTTC
NA,TRBJ1-4,NA,TRBV2,15,CASSGVLAGREKLFF,TGTGCCAGCAGTGGAGTACTAGCGGGGAGAGAAAAACTGTTTTTT
NA,TRBJ1-5,few,TRBV12-3/TRBV12-4,12,CASSPGVEPQHF,TGTGCCAGCAGTCCGGGAGTTGAGCCCCAGCATTTT
TRBD2,TRBJ2-2,NA,TRBV7-8,15,CASNRGRTNTGELFF,TGTGCCAGCAACCGCGGGAGGACGAACACCGGGGAGCTGTTTTTT
NA,TRBJ1-6,NA,TRBV2,14,CASAGRQANSPLHF,TGTGCCAGTGCTGGGAGACAGGCGAATTCACCCCTCCACTTT
TRBD1,TRBJ1-2,NA,TRBV7-9,16,CASSLDYRGLGYGYTF,TGTGCCAGCAGCTTAGACTACAGGGGACTCGGCTATGGCTACACCTTC
NA,TRBJ1-1,many,TRBV25-1,12,CASSEGRTEAFF,TGTGCCAGCAGTGAAGGCCGCACTGAAGCTTTCTTT
NA,TRBJ1-2,NA,TRBV6-2/TRBV6-3,10,CASRPDGYTF,TGTGCCAGCCGGCCCGATGGCTACACCTTC
NA,TRBJ2-7,NA,TRBV14,14,CASSPTGVTHEQYF,TGTGCCAGCAGCCCAACGGGGGTCACGCACGAGCAGTACTTC
TRBD1,TRBJ1-5,NA,TRBV15,16,CATSVGQGDSNQPQHF,TGTGCCACCAGCGTGGGACAGGGGGATAGCAATCAGCCCCAGCATTTT
TRBD1,TRBJ1-2,NA,TRBV20-1,13,CSARADRGNAYTF,TGCAGTGCTAGAGCGGACAGGGGGAATGCCTACACCTTC
NA,TRBJ1-1,NA,TRBV7-9,11,CASSWGSEAFF,TGTGCCAGCAGCTGGGGGTCTGAAGCTTTCTTT
NA,TRBJ1-2,NA,TRBV7-9,14,CASSLQGGGYGYTF,TGTGCCAGCAGCTTACAGGGCGGCGGCTATGGCTACACCTTC
TRBD1,TRBJ1-5,once,TRBV10-3,16,CAISPRRTGGNQPQHF,TGTGCCATCAGTCCTCGACGGACAGGGGGCAATCAGCCCCAGCATTTT
NA,TRBJ1-3,many,TRBV25-1,12,CASSQSGNTIYF,TGTGCCAGCAGTCAGTCGGGAAACACCATATATTTT
NA,TRBJ1-2,few,TRBV14,13,CASTRGVEYGYTF,TGTGCCAGCACCAGGGGAGTCGAGTATGGCTACACCTTC